This passage covers 7 T cell receptor beta chains from one sample sequenced in a study of technical replicates of blood from several donors. The assay was immunoSEQ multiplex PCR, and TCRdb's table has in-frame clones only and misses some. Here the sample spans about 81,000 clones, nearly 97% being singletons. Sequencing was done on a sample of T cells isolated from PBMCs. These receptors all come from a human donor in good health.

The chain has TRBV11-2 and TRBJ2-2; 7 bases match TRBD2. Germline trimming cut 1 base from V and 4 bases from J; bases unmatched to any gene: 6. The V gene's germline CDR1 is SGHAT and CDR2 FQNNGV. The CDR3 loop spans 16 amino acids. The CDR3 bases are TGTGCCAGCAGCTTAGTTAGCGGGCAGGGCACCGGGGAGCTGTTTTTT. Translation: CASSLVSGQGTGELFF.

This rearrangement joins TRBV6-1 to TRBJ2-7; a possible D gene is TRBD1 (7 bases). The CDR3 is 13 residues long. Looked up from germline, CDR1 is MNHNS and CDR2 is SASEGT. With 2 bases removed from V and 3 bases from J, the gap between germline ends came to 8 bases. The CDR3 loop is CASSEQGGYEQYF. The DNA of the CDR3 is TGTGCCAGCAGTGAACAGGGGGGCTACGAGCAGTACTTC.

The J gene is TRBJ1-1, the V gene TRBV19, with D maybe TRBD1 (6 bases). Trimming took 0 bases from V and 5 from J, leaving 10 bases between them. The CDR3 runs 14 residues. The germline V gene encodes CDR1 LNHDA and CDR2 SQIVND (reference sequence). As DNA, the CDR3 is TGTGCCAGTAGTATAGAGCTCAGGGGTACTGAAGCTTTCTTT. It yields the protein CASSIELRGTEAFF.

The chain combines TRBV6-1 with TRBJ1-1, with TRBD1 as a possible D gene (6 bases). The germline V and J ends were trimmed by 7 bases and 6 bases, with 15 bases remaining between them. This CDR3 is 13 amino acids long. Germline-derived CDR1 and CDR2 are MNHNS and SASEGT. The CDR3 reads CASNQDEGAEAFF. The CDR3 region has the DNA TGTGCCAGCAACCAAGATGAGGGGGCTGAAGCTTTCTTT.

The chain employs TRBV6-5 and TRBJ1-5, with 11 bases fitting TRBD1. J gave up 4 bases and V 4 bases, and 3 bases lay outside the gene matches. This CDR3 is built from 15 residues. Germline V gene sequence: CDR1 MNHEY, CDR2 SVGAGI. The chain's CDR3 is CASSWTGGGNQPQHF. DNA for the CDR3: TGTGCCAGCAGTTGGACAGGGGGCGGAAATCAGCCCCAGCATTTT.

The chain has TRBV28 and TRBJ2-1; 9 bases line up with TRBD2. Trimming cost V 11 bases and J 4 bases; bases outside gene matches: 3. The germline V gene encodes CDR1 MDHEN and CDR2 SYDVKM. This CDR3 is 12 amino acids long. CDR3 coding DNA: TGTGCCTCCCTAGCGGGATACAATGAGCAGTTCTTC. As protein: CASLAGYNEQFF.

The J gene is TRBJ2-5, the V gene TRBV6-5; 10 bases map to TRBD2. CDR1 and CDR2 from the germline V gene are MNHEY and SVGAGI. J gave up 0 bases and V 7 bases, and 5 bases lay outside the gene matches. The CDR3 contains 15 residues. The chain's CDR3 is CASTQAGGYQETQYF. In nucleotides, the CDR3 is TGTGCCAGCACCCAAGCGGGAGGGTACCAAGAGACCCAGTACTTC.